Here is one T cell receptor (beta chain) with its context. Its antigen is unidentified. TCRdb's table, derived via immunoSEQ multiplex PCR, lists solely in-frame clones and lacks some. The profile covers about 150,000 clones, with about nine tenths appearing a single time and about 6% taken by the ten largest. This CDR3 contains 15 residues. Germline CDR1 MRHNA, CDR2 SNTAGT. Trimming at V came to 5 bases and at J to 6 bases, leaving 6 bases not matched to a gene. The data originate from a study of T cell responses to AZD1222 COVID-19 vaccine. Findings of the study overall: Spike was spanned by vaccine-associated CD4 TCRs, with dominance at 160-218 and 743-854. Close to half of all spike-specific TCRs reportedly target regions of the variants that are unmutated. Repertoire sampling was restricted to post-peak T cell response timepoints.

The chain combines TRBV6-4 with TRBJ2-2; 10 bases line up with TRBD2. The input for sequencing was peripheral blood, taken 28 days after the second AZD1222 dose. The origin of this receptor is an adult who received the AZD1222 COVID-19 vaccine. DNA for the CDR3: TGTGCCAGCAGTATAAGCGGGGGGGCCTCCGGGGAGCTGTTTTTT. It is translated as CASSISGGASGELFF.